The 20 T cell receptor beta chains below all came from one sample that was sequenced in a study of persistence of HIV-infected CD4 T cells. Cells were stimulated with overlapping HIV-1 Gag 15-mer peptides. CD40L-negative CD69-negative CD45RO-high memory CD4+ T cells were sorted as populations depleted of antigen-responding cells. Antigens for these TCRs are unknown. Sequencing used immunoSEQ version 4 in survey mode. Data came from immunoSEQ multiplex PCR; TCRdb stores just in-frame clones and leaves some out. The table has some 40,000 clones, 70% to 90% seen once. This specimen was cultured CD4+ T cells from PBMCs, taken from a patient who received antiretroviral therapy. These receptors were collected from an adult with HIV. The donor label of this sample is uncertain.

This chain connects TRBV5-1 to TRBJ2-4; D is possibly TRBD1 or TRBD2 (6 bases each). From germline, CDR1 is SGHRS and CDR2 YFSETQ. CDR3 length: 15 amino acids. V was cut by 1 base and J by 9 bases, with 17 bases left in between. CDR3 sequence reads: CASSLSGARRGIQYF. CDR3 in DNA: TGCGCCAGCAGCTTGTCGGGGGCGAGGAGGGGCATTCAGTACTTC.

The chain is built from TRBV6-5 and TRBJ1-6; 9 positions agree with TRBD1. Trimming removed 6 bases from V and 13 bases from J; junction bases left unmatched: 13. Germline V gene data show CDR1 as MNHEY and CDR2 as SVGAGI. The CDR3 has 15 amino acids. CDR3 residues: CASSPGQGLIGPLHF. Here the CDR3 DNA reads TGTGCCAGCAGCCCGGGACAGGGACTAATTGGTCCCCTCCACTTT.

V gene TRBV6-5 combines with J gene TRBJ1-2; tentatively, D is TRBD1 (5 bases). Germline V lookup: CDR1 MNHEY, CDR2 SVGAGI. This CDR3 has 14 amino acids. The ends were cut back, 6 bases at V and 4 bases at J, with 15 bases in the middle. The CDR3, as DNA: TGTGCCAGCAGGCCCGCGGGGGGAATCTATGGCTACACCTTC. It translates to CASRPAGGIYGYTF.

This clone was seen a single time. The J gene is TRBJ2-1, the V gene TRBV6-4; 7 positions agree with TRBD2. V trimming: 0 bases; J trimming: 3 bases; junction bases outside the gene matches: 2. The CDR3 length is 15 residues. Germline V CDR1 and CDR2: MRHNA, SNTAGT. CDR3 in amino acids: CASSDSTGGYNEQFF. As DNA, the CDR3 is TGTGCCAGCAGTGACTCGACGGGGGGCTACAATGAGCAGTTCTTC.

CDR3 region: CASSLTSGGVSEVTDTQYF. The DNA of the CDR3 is TGTGCCAGCAGCCTGACTAGCGGGGGGGTCAGCGAGGTCACAGATACGCAGTATTTT. The V gene is TRBV4-2, the J gene TRBJ2-3, with 14 bases that match TRBD2. The CDR3 is 19 residues long. With V trimmed by 4 bases and J by 2 bases, 11 bases remained unmatched. The germline V gene has CDR1 LGHNA and CDR2 YNFKEQ.

The J gene is TRBJ2-7, the V gene TRBV7-9; D gene uncertain. The CDR3 is made up of 11 amino acids. The germline gives CDR1 SEHNR, CDR2 FQNEAQ (reference sequence). Deletions cut 5 bases from V and 3 bases from J, with 5 bases between. The DNA for the CDR3 is TGTGCCAGCAGCAAAGACTACGAGCAGTACTTC. The encoded protein is CASSKDYEQYF.

This clone has a single count. V usage is TRBV27 and J usage is TRBJ2-7, with a tentative D call TRBD2 (6 bases). There are 12 residues in the CDR3. Germline CDR1 and CDR2: MNHEY and SMNVEV (reference sequence). Trimming cost V 9 bases and J 0 bases, with 9 bases left between them. CDR3: CASGGFSYEQYF. CDR3 DNA: TGTGCCAGTGGGGGGTTCTCCTACGAGCAGTACTTC.

The chain joins TRBV18 to TRBJ1-4, with D possibly being TRBD1 (5 bases). The V gene lost 6 bases and the J gene lost 2 bases, with 16 bases spanning the gap. In germline, CDR1 is KGHSH, CDR2 LQKENI. This CDR3 is 16 amino acids long. The CDR3 sequence: CASSGKPGFTNEKLFF. The CDR3 nucleotides are TGTGCCAGCTCGGGGAAGCCAGGGTTCACTAATGAAAAACTGTTTTTT.

The V call is TRBV5-1, the J call TRBJ2-1; the D gene could be TRBD1 or TRBD2 (6 bases each). The CDR3 extends over 16 amino acids. The germline V gene has CDR1 SGHRS and CDR2 YFSETQ. V was clipped by 5 bases and J by 6 bases, with 21 bases between them. CDR3 bases: TGCGCCAGCAGGGACTACACAGGGTCGTGGTTCAATGAGCAGTTCTTC. Protein: CASRDYTGSWFNEQFF.

The rearrangement uses TRBV3-1 (or the pseudogene TRBV3-2) and TRBJ2-7; no reliable D call. The CDR3 length is 13 residues. Germline V gene lookup returns CDR1 LGHDT and CDR2 YNNKEL (reference sequence). V lost 2 bases to trimming and J lost 2 bases, with 7 bases between them. The DNA for the CDR3 is TGTGCCAGCAGCCAATCCCCTACCTACGAGCAGTACTTC. Translating gives CASSQSPTYEQYF.

The chain has TRBV9 and TRBJ2-1; 9 bases align to TRBD2. The CDR3 consists of 16 residues. The V gene end was trimmed by 6 bases and the J gene end by 0 bases; junction bases not matched to a gene: 7. Germline V gene data show CDR1 as SGDLS and CDR2 as YYNGEE. CDR3 coding DNA: TGTGCCAGCACCGCTAGCGGGGATAGCTCCTACAATGAGCAGTTCTTC. Amino acid sequence: CASTASGDSSYNEQFF.

The J gene is TRBJ2-3, the V gene TRBV4-1, with D possibly matching TRBD2 (6 bases). V dropped 1 base and J dropped 4 bases, with 9 bases sitting between them. Germline CDR1 is MGHRA and CDR2 is YSYEKL. This CDR3 is built from 14 residues. The CDR3 region is CASSQGGDPDTQYF. The CDR3 DNA reads TGCGCCAGCAGCCAAGGGGGGGATCCAGATACGCAGTATTTT.

This chain joins TRBV5-4 and TRBJ2-7; D may match TRBD1 or TRBD2 (5 bases each). The CDR3 is 14 amino acids. The germline CDR1 and CDR2 sequences are SGHNT and YYREEE (reference sequence). Trimming left V 2 bases short and J 2 bases short, with 11 bases between. This chain's CDR3 is CASSFDGAAYEQYF. CDR3 coding DNA: TGTGCCAGCAGCTTTGACGGGGCCGCCTACGAGCAGTACTTC.

A single count supports this clone. The V call is TRBV5-1, the J call TRBJ2-3; 12 bases are shared with TRBD2. This CDR3 has 18 amino acids. J was trimmed by 4 bases and V by 4 bases; bases with no gene match: 13. CDR1 and CDR2 from the germline V gene are SGHRS and YFSETQ. The CDR3 nucleotides read TGCGCCAGCAGCCATAAGGTCCTAGCGGGGGGGCAGTCAGATACGCAGTATTTT. The encoded protein is CASSHKVLAGGQSDTQYF.

This clone was seen once. The V call is TRBV12-3 or TRBV12-4, the J call TRBJ2-1; no clear D. This CDR3 has 13 amino acids. Trimming shortened V by 1 base and J by 12 bases, and 13 bases separated the two germline ends. In DNA form, the CDR3 reads TGTGCCAGCAGTTTAGGCTCTTTAGGCGGGCAGTTCTTC. Its translation: CASSLGSLGGQFF.

This chain links TRBV6-6 with TRBJ1-2, with 10 bases aligning to TRBD1. The V gene end was trimmed by 5 bases and the J gene end by 0 bases; junction bases not matched to a gene: 9. The germline V gene encodes CDR1 MNHNY and CDR2 SVGAGI (reference sequence). The CDR3 totals 17 residues. The CDR3 reads CASSPPGQGPSNYGYTF. The CDR3, as DNA: TGTGCCAGCAGTCCACCGGGACAGGGGCCGTCTAACTATGGCTACACCTTC.

This chain links TRBV6-5 with TRBJ1-3; tentatively, D is TRBD1 (5 bases). The V gene's germline CDR1 is MNHEY and CDR2 SVGAGI. V dropped 2 bases and J dropped 2 bases, with 7 bases sitting between them. The CDR3 extends over 14 amino acids. CDR3 sequence: CASSYGGTGNTIYF. The CDR3 DNA reads TGTGCCAGCAGTTACGGGGGGACTGGAAACACCATATATTTT.

V usage is TRBV18 and J usage is TRBJ1-4, with TRBD1 as a possible D gene (6 bases). Germline values: CDR1 KGHSH, CDR2 LQKENI. The CDR3 is made up of 16 amino acids. V lost 3 bases and J 4 bases, leaving 15 bases between the germline ends. The CDR3 spells CASSPTPGVNNEKLFF. The CDR3 DNA sequence: TGTGCCAGCTCACCTACCCCAGGGGTTAATAATGAAAAACTGTTTTTT.

The chain recombines TRBV27 with TRBJ2-2; D gene unclear. Germline V gene lookup returns CDR1 MNHEY and CDR2 SMNVEV (reference sequence). Trimming shortened V by 3 bases and J by 2 bases, and 10 bases separated the two germline ends. The CDR3 sequence is 15 residues long. Here the CDR3 reads CASSFQTGNTGELFF. In nucleotides, the CDR3 is TGTGCCAGCAGTTTCCAGACGGGTAACACCGGGGAGCTGTTTTTT.

This chain links TRBV7-3 with TRBJ2-2; possible D gene TRBD1, 5 bases. The germline V gene has CDR1 SGHTA and CDR2 FQGTGA. This CDR3 region has 15 residues. V was shortened by 1 base and J by 1 base, with 7 bases between the two germline ends. CDR3 sequence reads: CASSLSTGNTGELFF. As DNA, the CDR3 is TGTGCCAGCAGCTTAAGTACAGGGAACACCGGGGAGCTGTTTTTT.